These 22 T cell receptor beta chains were sequenced from one sample in a study of cytomegalovirus exposure and HLA in healthy donors. This PCR relied on a set of 60 Vbeta primers and 13 Jbeta primers. The protocol was immunoSEQ multiplex PCR, while the TCRdb copy is restricted to in-frame clones and leaves out a portion. The sample shows about 110,000 clones, roughly 79% of them seen only once. Sequencing input: PBMCs. These receptors were taken from a woman aged 25 to 39 in good health and CMV-seronegative.

In DNA, the CDR3 is TGTGCCAGCAGCTCGTTTTCGCCGACAGGGACAAACACCTACGAGCAGTACTTC. Protein: CASSSFSPTGTNTYEQYF. The genes are TRBV7-8 and TRBJ2-7; 7 bases match TRBD1. The CDR3 sequence is 18 residues long. The germline gives CDR1 SGHVS, CDR2 FQNEAQ. The V gene end was trimmed by 4 bases and the J gene end by 2 bases; junction bases not matched to a gene: 17. The full variable domain, its missing parts supplied by reference TRBV7-8 and TRBJ2-7, is GAGVSQSPRYKVAKRGQDVALRCDPISGHVSLFWYQQALGQGPEFLTYFQNEAQLDKSGLPSDRFFAERPEGSVSTLKIQRTQQEDSAVYLCASSSFSPTGTNTYEQYFGPGTRLTVT.

This rearrangement joins TRBV5-1 to TRBJ1-3; no clear D gene. This CDR3 contains 15 residues. Trimming removed 3 bases from V and 0 bases from J, with 10 bases in between. The germline V gene encodes CDR1 SGHRS and CDR2 YFSETQ. The CDR3 loop is CASSSRGSSGNTIYF. The CDR3 DNA reads TGCGCCAGCAGCTCCCGTGGGAGCTCTGGAAACACCATATATTTT.

The CDR3 loop is CASSPRVGGGANVLTF. DNA of the CDR3: TGTGCCAGCAGCCCCCGGGTAGGAGGTGGGGCCAACGTCCTGACTTTC. The gene calls are TRBV5-4 and TRBJ2-6, with a weak D call TRBD2 (5 bases). The CDR3 covers 16 residues. CDR1 and CDR2 from the germline V gene are SGHNT and YYREEE (reference sequence). Trimming took 4 bases from V and 3 from J, leaving 14 bases between them.

CDR3 DNA sequence: TGCGCCAGCGCCTGGGTACCTGGACAGGGTGTCTATGAGCAGTTCTTC. Translated: CASAWVPGQGVYEQFF. The chain is built from TRBV4-1 and TRBJ2-1; 8 bases map to TRBD1. CDR3 length: 16 residues. V lost 8 bases and J lost 8; bases outside the gene matches: 17. CDR1 and CDR2 from the germline V gene are MGHRA and YSYEKL.

The V and J genes are TRBV4-3 and TRBJ2-2; D might be TRBD1 (6 bases). CDR3 length equals 15 residues. Germline lookup yields CDR1 LGHNA and CDR2 YSLEER. The V end was cut by 0 bases, the J end by 3 bases, with 8 bases between. CDR3 amino acids: CASSQDGQYTGELFF. The CDR3 region has the DNA TGCGCCAGCAGCCAAGACGGACAGTACACCGGGGAGCTGTTTTTT.

CDR3 sequence: CASSLWTSGKQETQYF. The CDR3 nucleotides are TGTGCCAGCAGTTTATGGACTAGCGGCAAACAAGAGACCCAGTACTTC. This rearrangement joins TRBV28 to TRBJ2-5; TRBD2 matches 9 bases. V gave up 0 bases and J gave up 2 bases; unmatched junction bases: 4. The CDR3 consists of 16 residues. Germline CDR1 is MDHEN and CDR2 is SYDVKM.

The chain recombines TRBV11-1 with TRBJ1-1; tentatively, D is TRBD1 (5 bases). The CDR3 covers 13 residues. In germline, CDR1 is SGHAT, CDR2 FQDESV (reference sequence). V lost 5 bases to trimming and J lost 11 bases, with 18 bases between them. As DNA, the CDR3 is TGTGCCAGCAGCCAAGGGGTACTTGGGAAGGCTTTCTTT. Its translation: CASSQGVLGKAFF. The entire variable domain, with the rest obtained from reference TRBV11-1 and TRBJ1-1, is as follows: EAEVAQSPRYKITEKSQAVAFWCDPISGHATLYWYRQILGQGPELLVQFQDESVVDDSQLPKDRFSAERLKGVDSTLKIQPAELGDSAMYLCASSQGVLGKAFFGQGTRLTVV.

The chain recombines TRBV30 with TRBJ1-1; no clear D. The CDR3 totals 13 residues. CDR1 and CDR2 from the germline V gene are GTSNPN and SVGIG (reference sequence). V lost 0 bases, J lost 2 bases, and 7 bases lay in between. CDR3 nucleotides: TGTGCCTGGAGTGTACTCCCCAACACTGAAGCTTTCTTT. It codes for CAWSVLPNTEAFF.

This clone was detected only once. The chain links TRBV5-1 to TRBJ2-2; 7 bases map to TRBD2. Germline V gives CDR1 SGHRS, CDR2 YFSETQ. V was clipped by 2 bases and J by 5 bases; unmatched bases: 6. The CDR3 extends over 15 amino acids. The CDR3 DNA reads as TGCGCCAGCAGCTTCCTAGCGGAGGGGACCGGGGAGCTGTTTTTT. Its protein is CASSFLAEGTGELFF. The complete variable domain, with remaining parts taken from reference TRBV5-1 and TRBJ2-2, reads KAGVTQTPRYLIKTRGQQVTLSCSPISGHRSVSWYQQTPGQGLQFLFEYFSETQRNKGNFPGRFSGRQFSNSRSEMNVSTLELGDSALYLCASSFLAEGTGELFFGEGSRLTVL.

The gene calls are TRBV5-5 and TRBJ2-1; TRBD1 matches 7 bases. Germline CDR1 SGHKS, CDR2 YYEKEE (reference sequence). The CDR3 length is 15 residues. V shed 4 bases, J shed 0 bases, and the junction held 4 bases outside the gene matches. The CDR3 DNA reads as TGTGCCAGCAGCAAACAGGGGAGCTCCTACAATGAGCAGTTCTTC. Protein sequence: CASSKQGSSYNEQFF. Drawing the rest from reference TRBV5-5 and TRBJ2-1, the complete variable domain is DAGVTQSPTHLIKTRGQQVTLRCSPISGHKSVSWYQQVLGQGPQFIFQYYEKEERGRGNFPDRFSARQFPNYSSELNVNALLLGDSALYLCASSKQGSSYNEQFFGPGTRLTVL.

In its sample, this clone was seen a few times. The CDR3 sequence: CASSGGVIGYTEAFF. The CDR3, as DNA: TGTGCCAGCAGCGGAGGGGTCATCGGGTACACTGAAGCTTTCTTT. This chain links TRBV7-2 with TRBJ1-1; D is possibly TRBD1 (5 bases). V dropped 5 bases and J dropped 3 bases, with 16 bases sitting between them. Germline V lookup: CDR1 SGHTA, CDR2 FQGNSA. This CDR3 has 15 residues.

A single count supports this clone. The V and J genes are TRBV7-6 and TRBJ2-7; 10 positions agree with TRBD2. CDR1 SGHVS and CDR2 FNYEAQ come from the germline V gene. The CDR3 sequence is 16 residues long. The junction had 3 bases not matched to a gene; V was cut back by 1 base and J by 0 bases. The CDR3 sequence: CASSLEPSGSSYEQYF. Here the CDR3 DNA reads TGTGCCAGCAGCTTAGAGCCTAGCGGGAGCTCCTACGAGCAGTACTTC. Full variable domain (missing parts from reference TRBV7-6 and TRBJ2-7): GAGVSQSPRYKVTKRGQDVALRCDPISGHVSLYWYRQALGQGPEFLTYFNYEAQQDKSGLPNDRFSAERPEGSISTLTIQRTEQRDSAMYRCASSLEPSGSSYEQYFGPGTRLTVT.

V usage is TRBV28 and J usage is TRBJ2-5; no firm D call. CDR1 is MDHEN and CDR2 is SYDVKM in the germline V gene. With 6 bases removed from V and 1 base from J, the gap between germline ends came to 9 bases. The CDR3 spans 13 residues. The CDR3, as DNA: TGTGCCAGCAGCCCCTCCAGCCAAGAGACCCAGTACTTC. Its translation is CASSPSSQETQYF.

J is TRBJ1-2 and V is TRBV5-6; the D gene is possibly TRBD1 (6 bases). The CDR3 spans 15 residues. CDR1 and CDR2 from the germline V gene are SGHDT and YYEEEE. Trimming shortened V by 4 bases and J by 7 bases, and 20 bases separated the two germline ends. As DNA, the CDR3 is TGTGCCAGCAGCCTCATTCGGCGGGCCAGGGGTGGCTACACCTTC. It codes for CASSLIRRARGGYTF.

The rearrangement uses TRBV11-2 and TRBJ2-7; TRBD1 aligns across 9 bases. The CDR3 has 15 residues. Trimming cost V 5 bases and J 3 bases; bases outside gene matches: 8. Germline V gene lookup returns CDR1 SGHAT and CDR2 FQNNGV. The chain's CDR3 is CASSQSRDRVYEQYF. The CDR3, as DNA: TGTGCCAGCAGCCAATCACGGGACAGGGTCTACGAGCAGTACTTC.

Only one count was recorded for this clone. The chain carries TRBV5-6 and TRBJ2-2; TRBD1 agrees at 8 bases. Germline trimming cut 4 bases from V and 9 bases from J; bases unmatched to any gene: 11. The CDR3 has 15 residues. Germline V CDR1 and CDR2: SGHDT, YYEEEE. CDR3 in amino acids: CASSPATRGHRELFF. As DNA, the CDR3 is TGTGCCAGCAGCCCAGCGACCAGGGGGCACCGGGAGCTGTTTTTT.

CDR3: CASSQDPPGQINEKLFF. In DNA form, the CDR3 reads TGCGCCAGCAGCCAGGACCCACCGGGACAGATTAATGAAAAACTGTTTTTT. The gene calls are TRBV4-1 and TRBJ1-4; 7 bases map to TRBD1. Germline CDR1 is MGHRA and CDR2 is YSYEKL. The ends lost 3 bases at V and 4 bases at J; junction bases unmatched: 11. The CDR3 is 17 residues long.

To note about this clone: A junction end diverges from the germline sequence, so it may reflect a read error. The sample has other DNA sequences that encode this CDR3 too. The chain recombines TRBV5-1 with TRBJ2-1; D may be TRBD2 (6 bases). There are 16 residues in the CDR3. Germline V gene sequence: CDR1 SGHRS, CDR2 YFSETQ. The CDR3 DNA reads as TGCGCCAGCAGCTTGGCTGGGAGGCACTCCTACAATAAGCAGTTCTTC. Translating it yields CASSLAGRHSYNKQFF.

The V call is TRBV2, the J call TRBJ2-1; D is unresolved. The CDR3 runs 11 residues. Germline V gives CDR1 SNHLY, CDR2 FYNNEI. V was clipped by 6 bases and J by 8 bases, with 8 bases between them. CDR3 region: CASSPRDEQFF. CDR3 in DNA: TGTGCCAGCAGCCCCCGAGATGAGCAGTTCTTC.

J is TRBJ2-1 and V is TRBV21-1; whether TRBD2, the table's D call, matches the DNA was not checked. TRBV21-1 is a documented pseudogene. CDR3 length equals 17 residues. The DNA of the CDR3 is TGTGCCAGCAGCACAATTAAAAGCGGGAGGGACTACAATGAGCAGTTCTTC. Its translation: CASSTIKSGRDYNEQFF.

In its sample, this clone was seen once. The J gene is TRBJ2-1, the V gene TRBV6-5, with 7 bases aligning to TRBD2. Germline V gene lookup returns CDR1 MNHEY and CDR2 SVGAGI. Trimming at V came to 0 bases and at J to 4 bases, leaving 6 bases not matched to a gene. This CDR3 spans 16 amino acids. The chain's CDR3 is CASSYSSQGGYNEQFF. CDR3 bases: TGTGCCAGCAGTTACTCGTCCCAGGGAGGGTACAATGAGCAGTTCTTC.

The CDR3 region is CASSFNRGEKLFF. The CDR3, as DNA: TGTGCCAGTAGTTTCAACAGGGGTGAAAAACTGTTTTTT. V usage is TRBV19 and J usage is TRBJ1-4; TRBD1 matches at 7 bases. CDR3 length: 13 amino acids. After removal of 5 bases from V and 7 bases from J, the junction contained 4 bases not matched to a gene. CDR1 is LNHDA, CDR2 SQIVND, per germline (reference sequence).